A selection of T cell receptor beta chains follows, all from one sample in a study of blood T cell repertoires in COVID-19. Measured with immunoSEQ multiplex PCR; TCRdb has only the in-frame clones, and not every one. This table has around 270,000 clones, 88% appearing once. The sample comprised peripheral blood. These receptors came from a man in his 60s who had recovered from COVID-19. CDR3s include the opening cysteine and the closing phenylalanine or tryptophan. The order of the fields is D gene, V gene, CDR3 length, clone size, J gene, CDR3 DNA, CDR3 protein. A D gene is named only where the DNA matches it firmly. For some rows the clone size is stated as once, few or many, or as a class when expanded; others skip it.

>TRBD2|TRBV5-3|15|once|TRBJ2-5
TGTGCCAGAAGCCCGGTGGCAGCGGGGGGAGAGACCCAGTACTTC
CARSPVAAGGETQYF
>TRBD1|TRBV15|16|-|TRBJ2-7
TGTGCCACCAGCAGAGTGACAGGGTCGGCAGGAAACGAGCAGTACTTC
CATSRVTGSAGNEQYF
>-|TRBV4-2|16|-|TRBJ2-1
TGTGCCAGCAGCCAGAACCGGGACTCGAAGATCCATGAGCAGTTCTTC
CASSQNRDSKIHEQFF
>TRBD1|TRBV6-5|15|-|TRBJ2-7
TGTGCCAGCAGGAACAACCGGGACAGCTCCTACGAGCAGTACTTC
CASRNNRDSSYEQYF
>-|TRBV2|13|-|TRBJ1-1
TGTGCCAGCAGTGGTAACAGTAACACTGAAGCTTTCTTT
CASSGNSNTEAFF
>TRBD2|TRBV7-3|16|once|TRBJ2-1
TGTGCCAGCAGCGCTCGGACTAGCCTCTCCTACAATGAGCAGTTCTTC
CASSARTSLSYNEQFF
>-|TRBV6-5|13|-|TRBJ1-2
TGTGCCAGCAGGGGTGGTTTGGGGCTCGGCTACACCTTC
CASRGGLGLGYTF
>-|TRBV6-6|14|-|TRBJ2-7
TGTGCCAGCAGTTACTCGGAGATAAGCTACGAGCAGTACTTC
CASSYSEISYEQYF
>-|TRBV11-2|15|-|TRBJ2-1
TGTGCCAGCAGTTCACAGGGGGGGACCTACAATGAGCAGTTCTTC
CASSSQGGTYNEQFF
>TRBD2|TRBV30|13|-|TRBJ2-4
TGTGCCTGGAGTAGCGGGAGGGAGAACATTCAGTACTTC
CAWSSGRENIQYF
>-|TRBV10-2|10|-|TRBJ2-1
TGCGCCTCGGGTTACAATGAGCAGTTCTTC
CASGYNEQFF
>-|TRBV4-1|16|-|TRBJ2-6
TGCGCCAGCAGCCAAGTCTTCGGTGCTGGGGCCAACGTCCTGACTTTC
CASSQVFGAGANVLTF
>-|TRBV19|14|once|TRBJ1-2
TGTGCCAGTAGTATCCCCGGGGGTCTGCGGGGCTACACCTTC
CASSIPGGLRGYTF
>TRBD1|TRBV15|15|-|TRBJ1-5
TGTGCCACCAGCCGACCGGACAGGGAGAATCAGCCCCAGCATTTT
CATSRPDRENQPQHF
>TRBD2|TRBV3-1/TRBV3-2|16|few|TRBJ2-7
TGTGCCAGCAGCCAGCAAACTAGCGGGGGCCCCTACGAGCAGTACTTC
CASSQQTSGGPYEQYF
>-|TRBV7-2|17|-|TRBJ1-4
TGTGCCAGCAGCTTGGGTATGGGCAGGGGCGTGAATGAAAAACTGTTTTTT
CASSLGMGRGVNEKLFF
>TRBD2|TRBV6-5|15|-|TRBJ2-1
TGTGCCAGCAGTTACCCCCGGGGGGGCGGGGCTGAGCAGTTCTTC
CASSYPRGGGAEQFF
>-|TRBV4-1|17|-|TRBJ2-6
TGCGCCAGCAGCCAAAAGGTCGGGGATGCTGGGGCCAACGTCCTGACTTTC
CASSQKVGDAGANVLTF
>-|TRBV18|16|few|TRBJ1-3
TGTGCCAGCTCACCAATCGGGAGGAATACTGGAAACACCATATATTTT
CASSPIGRNTGNTIYF
>-|TRBV7-2|16|-|TRBJ2-2
TGTGCCAGCAGCTTGGTCACAGCACCTAACACCGGGGAGCTGTTTTTT
CASSLVTAPNTGELFF
>-|TRBV9|16|-|TRBJ2-1
TGTGCCAGCGGATCGCCGGCGGGGAGCTCCTACAATGAGCAGTTCTTC
CASGSPAGSSYNEQFF
>-|TRBV5-1|16|-|TRBJ2-3
TGCGCCAGCAGCTTGGCTACAGGTTCTAGCACAGATACGCAGTATTTT
CASSLATGSSTDTQYF
>-|TRBV6-5|14|-|TRBJ1-1
TGTGCCAGCAGTTACTCATTCGCAGGGTCTGAAGCTTTCTTT
CASSYSFAGSEAFF
>-|TRBV28|14|-|TRBJ1-2
TGTGCCAGCAGGCCAACTAGTGACGGGGGTGGCTACACCTTC
CASRPTSDGGGYTF
>-|TRBV12-3/TRBV12-4|13|-|TRBJ2-2
TGTGCCAGCAGTGCAGGGATTCCCGGGGAGCTGTTTTTT
CASSAGIPGELFF
>-|TRBV9|15|-|TRBJ1-1
TGTGCCAGCAGCGTAGTCGGGGGATCGAACACTGAAGCTTTCTTT
CASSVVGGSNTEAFF
>-|TRBV5-1|15|-|TRBJ2-7
TGCGCCAGCAGCTTGGTTCAGGGAGGAGGCTACGAGCAGTACTTC
CASSLVQGGGYEQYF
>-|TRBV29-1|12|-|TRBJ2-7
TGCAGCGTAAGACTACAGGGTAACGAGCAGTACTTC
CSVRLQGNEQYF
>-|TRBV30|14|-|TRBJ2-5
TGTGCCTGGAGGTGGGGGGGCGCCCAAGAGACCCAGTACTTC
CAWRWGGAQETQYF
>-|TRBV2|12|once|TRBJ2-3
TGTGCCAGCAGTGAACGTCCAGATACGCAGTATTTT
CASSERPDTQYF
>-|TRBV5-1|11|-|TRBJ2-1
TGCGCCAGCAGCTCATGGCCCGAGCAGTTCTTC
CASSSWPEQFF
>TRBD2|TRBV6-2/TRBV6-3|15|-|TRBJ2-1
TGTGCCAGCAGTCAACCGGCGGGGGCCTACAATGAGCAGTTCTTC
CASSQPAGAYNEQFF
>-|TRBV6-5|12|once|TRBJ1-1
TGTGCCAGCCGTCGAGGGGGTGGTGAAGCTTTCTTT
CASRRGGGEAFF
>TRBD2|TRBV6-5|14|-|TRBJ2-3
TGTGCCAGCACCTCCGGGGGGGGGCCCCATACGCAGTATTTT
CASTSGGGPHTQYF
>TRBD2|TRBV5-6|15|-|TRBJ2-7
TGTGCCAGCAGAGTCAGCGGGGGAGGTGGCTACGAGCAGTACTTC
CASRVSGGGGYEQYF
>-|TRBV20-1|11|-|TRBJ2-1
TGCAGTGCTACTCAGAACAATGAGCAGTTCTTC
CSATQNNEQFF
>TRBD2|TRBV2|15|-|TRBJ2-7
TGTGCCAGCCAGGGAGAAGCGGGGGGTATTGGCGAGCAGTACTTC
CASQGEAGGIGEQYF
>TRBD2|TRBV7-7|14|-|TRBJ2-5
TGTGCTAGCAGCTTCGCGGGGGGGCTAGAGACCCAGTACTTC
CASSFAGGLETQYF
>-|TRBV2|13|-|TRBJ2-7
TGTGCCAGCAGTGGGGAGGTCTCCTACGAGCAGTACTTC
CASSGEVSYEQYF
>-|TRBV15|14|-|TRBJ1-5
TGTGCCACCAGCAGGTCGAGTTTATCTCAGCCCCAGCATTTT
CATSRSSLSQPQHF
>TRBD1|TRBV6-8|18|-|TRBJ2-7
TGTGCCAGTCCCTCCCTTCGGGACAGCCTCAAAACATTATACGAGCAGTACTTC
CASPSLRDSLKTLYEQYF
>TRBD1|TRBV14|15|-|TRBJ2-7
TGTGCCAGCAGACGCGGACAGGGGGGGACCTACGAGCAGTACTTC
CASRRGQGGTYEQYF
>-|TRBV5-4|15|many|TRBJ1-3
TGTGCCAGCAGCCGGACCGGGGTCTCTGGAAACACCATATATTTT
CASSRTGVSGNTIYF
>TRBD2|TRBV18|16|-|TRBJ2-3
TGTGCCAGCTCACTGGGACTAGCGGGGTCCACAGATACGCAGTATTTT
CASSLGLAGSTDTQYF
>TRBD2|TRBV6-2/TRBV6-3|15|-|TRBJ2-3
TGTGCCAGCAGTCGACTAGCGGGGAGCACAGATACGCAGTATTTT
CASSRLAGSTDTQYF
>-|TRBV7-9|15|-|TRBJ1-1
TGTGCCAGCAGCTTAGCCCACAGTACAGGGACTGAAGCTTTCTTT
CASSLAHSTGTEAFF